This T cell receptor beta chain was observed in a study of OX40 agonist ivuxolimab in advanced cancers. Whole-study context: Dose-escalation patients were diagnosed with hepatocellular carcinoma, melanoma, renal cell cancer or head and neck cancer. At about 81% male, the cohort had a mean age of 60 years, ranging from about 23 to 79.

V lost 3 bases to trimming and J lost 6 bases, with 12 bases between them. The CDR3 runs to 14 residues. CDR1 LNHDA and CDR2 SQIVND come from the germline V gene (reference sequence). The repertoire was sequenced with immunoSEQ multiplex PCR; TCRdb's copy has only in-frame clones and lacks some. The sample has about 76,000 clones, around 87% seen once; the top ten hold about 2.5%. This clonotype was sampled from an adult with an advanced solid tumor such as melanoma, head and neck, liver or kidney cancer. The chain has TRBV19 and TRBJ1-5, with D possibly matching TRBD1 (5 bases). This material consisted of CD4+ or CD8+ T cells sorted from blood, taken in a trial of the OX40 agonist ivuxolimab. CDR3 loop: CASSMGQGGQPQHF. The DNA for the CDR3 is TGTGCCAGTAGTATGGGGCAGGGAGGTCAGCCCCAGCATTTT. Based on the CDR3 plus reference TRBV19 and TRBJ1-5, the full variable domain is DGGITQSPKYLFRKEGQNVTLSCEQNLNHDAMYWYRQDPGQGLRLIYYSQIVNDFQKGDIAEGYSVSREKKESFPLTVTSAQKNPTAFYLCASSMGQGGQPQHFGDGTRLSIL.